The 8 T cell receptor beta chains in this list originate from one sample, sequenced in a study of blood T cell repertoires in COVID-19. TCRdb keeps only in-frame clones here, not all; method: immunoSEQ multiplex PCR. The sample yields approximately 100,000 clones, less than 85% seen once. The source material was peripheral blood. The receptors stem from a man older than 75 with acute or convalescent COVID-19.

The CDR3 spells CSVFLDSYEQYF. The DNA of the CDR3 is TGCAGCGTTTTCTTGGACAGTTACGAGCAGTACTTC. This chain joins TRBV29-1 and TRBJ2-7; TRBD1 might be the D (6 bases). This CDR3 spans 12 amino acids. Germline V lookup: CDR1 SQVTM, CDR2 ANQGSEA. The V gene lost 5 bases and the J gene lost 4 bases, with 12 bases spanning the gap.

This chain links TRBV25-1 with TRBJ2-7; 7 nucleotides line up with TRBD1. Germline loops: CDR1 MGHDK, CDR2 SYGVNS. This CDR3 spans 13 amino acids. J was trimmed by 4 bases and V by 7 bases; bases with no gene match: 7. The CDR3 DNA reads TGTGCCAGCACGATAGGGGGCGGGTACGAGCAGTACTTC. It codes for CASTIGGGYEQYF.

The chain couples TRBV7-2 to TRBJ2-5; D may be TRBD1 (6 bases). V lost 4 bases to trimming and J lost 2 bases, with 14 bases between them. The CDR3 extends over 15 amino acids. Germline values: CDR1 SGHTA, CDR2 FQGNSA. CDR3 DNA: TGTGCCAGCAGCTCCTCATGGGGGCCTCAAGAGACCCAGTACTTC. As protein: CASSSSWGPQETQYF.

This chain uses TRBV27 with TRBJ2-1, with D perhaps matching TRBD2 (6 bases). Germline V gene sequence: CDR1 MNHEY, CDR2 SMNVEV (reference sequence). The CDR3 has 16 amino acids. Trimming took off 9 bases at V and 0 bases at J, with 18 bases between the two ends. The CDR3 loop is CARRKGLAPSYNEQFF. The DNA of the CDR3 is TGTGCCAGGAGGAAGGGCCTAGCGCCCTCCTACAATGAGCAGTTCTTC.

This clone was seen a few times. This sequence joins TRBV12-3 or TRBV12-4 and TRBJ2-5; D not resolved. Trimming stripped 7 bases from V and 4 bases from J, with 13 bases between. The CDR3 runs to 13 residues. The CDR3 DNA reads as TGTGCCAGCACCCTCGGAGTGGGAGAGACCCAGTACTTC. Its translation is CASTLGVGETQYF.

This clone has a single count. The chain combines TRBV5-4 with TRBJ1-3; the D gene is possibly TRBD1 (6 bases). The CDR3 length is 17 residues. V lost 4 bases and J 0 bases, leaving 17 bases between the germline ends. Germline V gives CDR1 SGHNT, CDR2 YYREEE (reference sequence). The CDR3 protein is CASSPGGRSDSGNTIYF. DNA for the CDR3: TGTGCCAGCAGCCCGGGGGGCAGGTCAGACTCTGGAAACACCATATATTTT.

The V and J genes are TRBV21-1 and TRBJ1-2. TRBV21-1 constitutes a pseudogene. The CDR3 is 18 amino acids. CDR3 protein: CASSSEGPNRRGYHGYTF. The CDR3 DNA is TGTGCCAGCAGCTCCGAGGGGCCAAATCGTCGGGGGTATCATGGCTACACCTTC.

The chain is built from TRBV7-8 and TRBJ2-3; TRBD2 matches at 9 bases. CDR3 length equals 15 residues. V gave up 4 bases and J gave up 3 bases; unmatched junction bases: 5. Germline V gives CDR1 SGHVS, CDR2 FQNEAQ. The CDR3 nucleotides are TGTGCCAGCAGCTCTTTGCGGGGGGGAACAGATACGCAGTATTTT. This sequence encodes CASSSLRGGTDTQYF.